This TCR beta chain was sequenced during a study of T cells in Graves' hyperthyroidism and ophthalmopathy. The CDR3 loop spans 15 amino acids. The V gene lost 6 bases and the J gene lost 1 base, with 13 bases spanning the gap. Germline V gene lookup returns CDR1 MNHNS and CDR2 SASEGT. Extraction of PBMCs used under 13 ml of fresh peripheral blood. This clonotype was recorded at least ten times. Amplified TCR beta CDR3 regions derived from RNA transcripts. A first-round RT-PCR of the TCR CDR3 used the HTBI primer set. TCRdb processed the multiplex PCR reads anew with MiXCR; each CDR3 protein has one entry. The sample holds 550,000 to 800,000 distinct CDR3 sequences; over 15% are singletons and the top ten take around 7.7%.

Input material: blood. The receptor was derived from a man younger than 35 with Graves' hyperthyroidism. The chain employs TRBV6-1 and TRBJ2-1, with D possibly TRBD2 on 5 matching bases. The CDR3 DNA follows: TGTGCCAGCAGGAATCTAGCAAATTCCTACAATGAGCAGTTCTTC. It is translated as CASRNLANSYNEQFF.